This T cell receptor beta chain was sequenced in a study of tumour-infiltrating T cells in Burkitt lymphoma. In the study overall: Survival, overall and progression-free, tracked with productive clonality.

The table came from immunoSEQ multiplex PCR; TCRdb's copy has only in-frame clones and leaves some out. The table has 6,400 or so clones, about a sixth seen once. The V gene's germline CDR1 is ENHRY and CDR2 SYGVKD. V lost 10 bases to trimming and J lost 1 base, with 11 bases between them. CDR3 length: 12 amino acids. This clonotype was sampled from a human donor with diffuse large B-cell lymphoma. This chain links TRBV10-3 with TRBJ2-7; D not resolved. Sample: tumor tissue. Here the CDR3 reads CATRNVSYEQYF. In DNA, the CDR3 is TGTGCCACCCGGAACGTATCCTACGAGCAGTACTTC.